This T cell receptor (beta chain) emerged from a study of a mutant IDH1 vaccine in newly diagnosed glioma (dated by TCRdb to the early 2020s). At the level of the whole study: Of the 32 patients who were treated, 62.5% were male and approximately 38% were female, and the mean age was roughly 40 years. Longitudinal TCRB deep sequencing was done for 25 to 30 treated patients, wherever samples were available for exploratory analyses. Before enrollment, most patients had been given radiochemotherapy with temozolomide as standard therapy, while the rest had received either radiotherapy alone or temozolomide alone. Peripheral blood was collected at six visits: V03 (baseline), V05, V07, V10, V12 and V13.

To note about this clone: Its recognized antigen is unknown. No much larger clone exists at a distance of one base, and base qualities are not known.

The protocol used for the library was the immunoSEQ multiplex PCR assay. Rearranged TCR beta chain sequences were amplified using the hsTCRB Kit according to the manufacturer's protocol. TCRB libraries were sequenced on an Illumina MiSeq. Per the authors' processing: The kit vendor's proprietary platform handled demultiplexing, trimming and gene mapping. TCRdb carries this immuneACCESS record with in-frame sequences only. Its versions omit some clonotypes, under half of them owing to an unresolved V gene in the studies checked, with the rest unexplained. The DNA was the basis for D and trimming; V, J and clone size are from that table. The sample table holds approximately 52,000 clones, of which 65% to 80% were seen once. The ten largest clones add up to approximately 1.8% of the sample. Study-wide findings and limitations: PBMC samples for TCRB deep sequencing were selected based on availability. Pseudoprogression seemed to be unrelated to changes in the top peripheral T cell clonotypes found by TCRB sequencing. The authors stated that sample limitations prevented analyses of patient blood samples from being reproduced. Immune responses induced by the vaccine were seen in approximately 93% of patients across multiple MHC alleles.

The V and J ends are trimmed by 2 bases and 3 bases, leaving 14 bases between them. The germline V gene encodes CDR1 MGHRA and CDR2 YSYEKL. The CDR3 holds 16 amino acids from the cysteine to the phenylalanine. Only the CDR3 portion is preserved as DNA: 48 bases, with reading frame beginning at the first base. The time point tag for this specimen amounts to: baseline, week 1 (first vaccination visit). In light of the paper, this sample's treatment or condition label describes: pre-vaccination baseline after standard-of-care therapy. Newly diagnosed WHO grade 3 or 4 IDH1-mutant astrocytomas showing loss of nuclear ATRX were present in the donors. The samples were drawn from NOA16, a multicentre, single-arm, open-label phase I trial in Germany that tested a mutant IDH1 peptide vaccine in humans for the first time. For immunogenicity testing, the blood drawn at visit V03 was used as the baseline sample. Genomic DNA for TCRB sequencing was isolated from EDTA blood with the DNeasy Blood and Tissue Kit.

The TCR originated in a woman aged 35 to 49 with glioma. The chain couples TRBV4-1 to TRBJ2-1, and perhaps TRBD1 as D gene, on 6 matching bases. The input for sequencing was PBMCs, taken from a glioma patient treated with radiotherapy, temozolomide or both. The CDR3 reads CASSQRTEGYYNEQFF. The sequence in DNA is TGCGCCAGCAGCCAAAGGACAGAAGGATACTACAATGAGCAGTTCTTC.